The entry that follows covers one TCR beta chain sequence. Its antigen is unidentified. This entry is derived from a study of cytomegalovirus exposure and HLA in healthy donors. The wider study: One earlier analysis, a look at 200 million or so T cells, found approximately 120 million unique TCR beta sequences. Notes on the study in general: Only CMV serostatus was available as immune exposure information. An analysis done earlier found most TCR beta V segments productive about 87% or about 30% of the time.

PCR primers comprised 60 Vbeta and 13 Jbeta primers. The method was immunoSEQ multiplex PCR; TCRdb's version includes in-frame clones alone and lacks a portion of them. The repertoire includes approximately 140,000 clones, around three quarters of them detected once, and about 1.8% sits in the top ten. The V and J ends lost 6 bases and 1 base, in that order; junction bases with no gene match: 8. Germline CDR1 reads SGHRS; CDR2 reads YFSETQ. The CDR3 runs 16 residues. This sequence was found in a woman in her forties or fifties in good health and CMV-seronegative. Sequenced sample: PBMCs. The rearrangement links TRBV5-1 to TRBJ2-3; TRBD2 aligns across 10 bases. The CDR3 spells CASMGLAGAGTDTQYF. CDR3 in DNA: TGCGCCAGCATGGGGCTAGCGGGAGCTGGCACAGATACGCAGTATTTT. Drawing the rest from reference TRBV5-1 and TRBJ2-3, the complete variable domain is KAGVTQTPRYLIKTRGQQVTLSCSPISGHRSVSWYQQTPGQGLQFLFEYFSETQRNKGNFPGRFSGRQFSNSRSEMNVSTLELGDSALYLCASMGLAGAGTDTQYFGPGTRLTVL.